This T cell receptor (beta chain) derives from a study of T cell clonality in common variable immunodeficiency. The study, taken as a whole, reports: Fewer deletions and N-nucleotide insertions were reportedly seen in common variable immunodeficiency TCR beta sequences.

Profiling relied on immunoSEQ multiplex PCR, and the TCRdb table lists in-frame clones only, not all of them. The sample contains roughly 30,000 clones, none of them singletons. The germline CDR1 and CDR2 sequences are SGHVS and FNYEAQ. Trimming cost V 5 bases and J 1 base; bases outside gene matches: 12. CDR3 length equals 18 residues. A remark on this clone: What it binds is unknown. The read terminates 3 residues before the CDR3 end, so the remaining end is supplied by the germline J gene.

Donors gave roughly 4.5 to 9 ml heparinized peripheral whole blood. The V call is TRBV7-6, the J call TRBJ2-3, with TRBD2 matching 10 bases. This clonotype originated in a human donor with common variable immunodeficiency. Sequencing was done on a sample of peripheral blood mononuclear cells. The CDR3 loop is CASSPTSGAIGGTDTQYF. The CDR3 DNA, read in part, is TGTGCCAGCAGCCCCACTAGCGGGGCCATAGGAGGCACAGATACG.